Shown below are 24 T cell receptor beta chains from a single sample sequenced in a study of blood T cells in healthy people across ages (dated by TCRdb to the mid-2010s). Libraries were constructed by 5' RACE. The instrument was an Illumina HiSeq 2500. The second PCR ran for about 6 to 12 cycles and used a J-beta primer mix along with a sample-barcoded 5' primer. TCRdb redid the processing of the public reads, applying fastp at Q25 and MiXCR, and retained in-frame beta chains. A single entry per CDR3 protein holds the most common genes and DNA from its merged rows. The sample table holds 1.2 million to 1.5 million distinct CDR3 sequences, of which 42% were seen once. Jointly, the top ten make up 7.9% of the sample. Sample: blood. All receptors come from a young woman in good health.

The gene calls are TRBV20-1 and TRBJ1-1; tentatively, D is TRBD1 (6 bases). V lost 0 bases and J lost 3, with 14 bases in between. Germline values: CDR1 DFQATT, CDR2 SNEGSKA (reference sequence). The CDR3 runs 15 residues. CDR3 in DNA: TGCAGTGCTAGAGATCCCCTAGGGGGGGACACTGAAGCTTTCTTT. Residues: CSARDPLGGDTEAFF.

The chain recombines TRBV29-1 with TRBJ1-3; 9 bases fit TRBD1. V was pared by 6 bases and J by 8 bases, with 11 bases of the junction left unmatched. The CDR3 is 14 residues long. Per the germline V gene, CDR1 is SQVTM and CDR2 is ANQGSEA. The CDR3 DNA follows: TGCAGCGTCGAGACAGGGGGTGAAGGGGACACCATATATTTT. Amino acids: CSVETGGEGDTIYF.

In regard to this clonotype: This may arise from a read error, as a much more abundant clone is one base away. The rearrangement links TRBV9 to TRBJ2-7; TRBD1 might be the D (5 bases). With 0 bases removed from V and 7 bases from J, the gap between germline ends came to 5 bases. Germline V gives CDR1 SGDLS, CDR2 YYNGEE. The CDR3 extends over 11 amino acids. The CDR3 is CASSVGTEQYF. The CDR3 DNA reads TGTGCCAGCAGCGTAGGGACAGAGCAGTACTTC.

The V gene is TRBV6-6, the J gene TRBJ1-5, with D possibly TRBD1 on 6 matching bases. The CDR3 covers 14 residues. Germline CDR1 and CDR2: MNHNY and SVGAGI (reference sequence). Trimming left V 2 bases short and J 7 bases short, with 12 bases between. The CDR3 DNA sequence: TGTGCCAGCAGTTACGGGGGGGCGGGACAGCCCCAGCATTTT. Protein product: CASSYGGAGQPQHF.

This chain connects TRBV9 to TRBJ2-1, with D maybe TRBD2 (7 bases). Trimming shortened V by 0 bases and J by 0 bases, and 19 bases separated the two germline ends. This CDR3 has 19 amino acids. Germline assignment: CDR1 SGDLS and CDR2 YYNGEE. CDR3 sequence: CASSVGSSRGGSSYNEQFF. CDR3 in DNA: TGTGCCAGCAGCGTAGGGTCCTCTAGGGGGGGGAGCTCCTACAATGAGCAGTTCTTC.

This clonotype was picked up a small number of times. The chain uses TRBV21-1 and TRBJ1-1. TRBV21-1 is reported as a pseudogene. The CDR3 totals 14 residues. CDR3 nucleotides: TGTGCCAGCAGCGAAACGTACCCCTCCCCCGAAGCTTTCTTT. Its translation is CASSETYPSPEAFF.

This chain connects TRBV6-1 to TRBJ2-7; no definite D call. CDR1 is MNHNS and CDR2 is SASEGT in the germline V gene. The CDR3 runs to 15 residues. V gave up 4 bases and J gave up 0 bases, with 13 bases separating them. As DNA, the CDR3 is TGTGCCAGCAGTGGGCCCTCAAACCCCTCCTACGAGCAGTACTTC. This translates into CASSGPSNPSYEQYF.

The CDR3 nucleotides are TGTGCCAGCAACCAGGGGGTCGATTCACCCCTCCACTTT. It encodes CASNQGVDSPLHF. This chain uses TRBV7-2 with TRBJ1-6, with TRBD1 matching 7 bases. With 7 bases clipped from V and 8 bases from J, the junction kept 5 bases outside the gene matches. CDR1 SGHTA and CDR2 FQGNSA come from the germline V gene. This CDR3 has 13 amino acids.

The chain recombines TRBV7-4 with TRBJ2-7; no clear D. This CDR3 has 13 residues. Germline V gene data show CDR1 as SGHVT and CDR2 as SQSDAQ. V lost 3 bases and J 2 bases, leaving 8 bases between the germline ends. Here the CDR3 DNA reads TGTGCCAGCAGCTTTGACATCCCCTACGAGCAGTACTTC. Protein sequence: CASSFDIPYEQYF. Drawing the rest from reference TRBV7-4 and TRBJ2-7, the complete variable domain is GAGVSQSPRYKVAKRGRDVALRCDSISGHVTLYWYRQTLGQGSEVLTYSQSDAQRDKSGRPSGRFSAERPERSVSTLKIQRTEQGDSAVYLCASSFDIPYEQYFGPGTRLTVT.

This clonotype was detected once. DNA of the CDR3: TGTGCCAGCAGGCGTCCGGGGACAGGGGGTGAAAAACTGTTTTTT. This codes for CASRRPGTGGEKLFF. The rearrangement links TRBV2 to TRBJ1-4, with 11 bases identical to TRBD1. Unmatched junction bases numbered 7, after V lost 6 bases and J lost 7 bases. This CDR3 comprises 15 residues. Germline values: CDR1 SNHLY, CDR2 FYNNEI.

In its sample, this clonotype was seen a few times. The chain has TRBV7-9 and TRBJ2-7; 9 bases agree with TRBD2. CDR1 and CDR2 from the germline V gene are SEHNR and FQNEAQ (reference sequence). The CDR3 runs to 16 residues. V shed 5 bases and J 3 bases; nucleotides not matched to a gene: 11. CDR3 sequence: CASSQGLAGRIYEQYF. In nucleotides, the CDR3 is TGTGCCAGCAGCCAGGGGCTAGCGGGAAGGATCTACGAGCAGTACTTC.

This clonotype was seen a single time. Possible read error: a much larger clone is one base away. In DNA form, the CDR3 reads TGCGCCAGCAGCCCAAATCTAGCGGGGGGAACCTGGGATGAGCAGTACTTC. As protein: CASSPNLAGGTWDEQYF. This chain joins TRBV4-1 and TRBJ2-5, with TRBD2 matching 11 bases. This CDR3 has 17 residues. Trimming cost V 4 bases and J 11 bases; bases outside gene matches: 18. Germline CDR1 is MGHRA and CDR2 is YSYEKL.

This clonotype was counted many times. The genes are TRBV2 and TRBJ1-2; D may be TRBD1 (5 bases). With 2 bases removed from V and 7 bases from J, the gap between germline ends came to 11 bases. Per the germline V gene, CDR1 is SNHLY and CDR2 is FYNNEI. This CDR3 region has 13 residues. In DNA form, the CDR3 reads TGTGCCAGCAGTGAATCTGCCGGGACTGGCTACACCTTC. Its protein is CASSESAGTGYTF. Together with reference TRBV2 and TRBJ1-2, the CDR3 gives the full variable domain: EPEVTQTPSHQVTQMGQEVILRCVPISNHLYFYWYRQILGQKVEFLVSFYNNEISEKSEIFDDQFSVERPDGSNFTLKIRSTKLEDSAMYFCASSESAGTGYTFGSGTRLTVV.

CDR3 nucleotides: TGTGCCAGCAGCTTAGATCCAGAGGGGACTCACGAGCAGTACTTC. As protein: CASSLDPEGTHEQYF. This sequence joins TRBV11-2 and TRBJ2-7, with D possibly being TRBD2 (6 bases). V was shortened by 0 bases and J by 5 bases, with 14 bases between the two germline ends. The CDR3 sequence is 15 residues long. The V gene's germline CDR1 is SGHAT and CDR2 FQNNGV.

This clonotype came up a few times. This chain links TRBV29-1 with TRBJ1-2; 8 nucleotides line up with TRBD1. CDR3 length equals 15 residues. The ends lost 4 bases at V and 0 bases at J; junction bases unmatched: 7. The germline V gene has CDR1 SQVTM and CDR2 ANQGSEA. The CDR3 protein is CSVGQGADTNYGYTF. The CDR3 nucleotides read TGCAGCGTTGGGCAGGGGGCGGATACTAACTATGGCTACACCTTC.

The V gene is TRBV28, the J gene TRBJ2-3; D possibly uses TRBD1 or TRBD2 (5 bases each). This CDR3 spans 16 amino acids. Per germline, CDR1 MDHEN and CDR2 SYDVKM. V dropped 6 bases and J dropped 0 bases, with 16 bases sitting between them. The CDR3 loop reads CASRALRGPSTDTQYF. The CDR3 nucleotides read TGTGCCAGCAGGGCTTTGAGGGGACCCAGCACAGATACGCAGTATTTT.

This clonotype was counted only a few times. The gene calls are TRBV25-1 and TRBJ2-3; 8 bases are shared with TRBD1. This CDR3 is 15 amino acids long. Germline V lookup: CDR1 MGHDK, CDR2 SYGVNS. With V trimmed by 6 bases and J by 2 bases, 7 bases remained unmatched. CDR3 sequence (DNA): TGTGCCAGCAGGAAAGCCAGGGGGCTCACAGATACGCAGTATTTT. It encodes CASRKARGLTDTQYF. The variable domain in full, completed from reference TRBV25-1 and TRBJ2-3, reads EADIYQTPRYLVIGTGKKITLECSQTMGHDKMYWYQQDPGMELHLIHYSYGVNSTEKGDLSSESTVSRIRTEHFPLTLESARPSHTSQYLCASRKARGLTDTQYFGPGTRLTVL.

This clonotype was seen just once. V usage is TRBV6-6 and J usage is TRBJ1-2, with 7 bases that match TRBD1. This CDR3 has 11 amino acids. The junction had 4 bases not matched to a gene; V was cut back by 6 bases and J by 9 bases. Germline CDR1 MNHNY, CDR2 SVGAGI (reference sequence). This CDR3 reads CASSSDRRYTF. The CDR3 region has the DNA TGTGCCAGCAGCTCGGACAGGCGCTACACCTTC.

This clonotype has a handful of counts. The junction does not match germline at one end; this may be a read error. This chain links TRBV7-9 with TRBJ1-1, with 7 bases lining up with TRBD1. Germline V gives CDR1 SEHNR, CDR2 FQNEAQ (reference sequence). The CDR3 loop spans 16 amino acids. The CDR3 DNA is TGTGCCAGCACCTTAATGGGACAGACCTTGAACACTGAAGCTTTCTTT. This sequence encodes CASTLMGQTLNTEAFF.

The gene calls are TRBV15 and TRBJ2-1, with a possible D match to TRBD2 (6 bases). CDR1 and CDR2 (germline): LNHNV, YYDKDF (reference sequence). This CDR3 region has 15 residues. Trimming took off 1 base at V and 1 base at J, with 8 bases between the two ends. CDR3 sequence: CATSRAGASYNEQFF. The CDR3, as DNA: TGTGCCACCAGCAGAGCGGGAGCTTCCTACAATGAGCAGTTCTTC.

The chain is built from TRBV6-1 and TRBJ1-2; D might be TRBD1 (5 bases). Looked up from germline, CDR1 is MNHNS and CDR2 is SASEGT. The CDR3 is 14 residues long. V shed 6 bases and J shed 4 bases, with 15 bases lying between them. The CDR3 sequence: CASSPGGAIYGYTF. The CDR3 coding sequence is TGTGCCAGCAGCCCCGGAGGGGCCATCTATGGCTACACCTTC.

The V and J genes are TRBV7-8 and TRBJ2-7, with a weak D call TRBD2 (6 bases). Per germline, CDR1 SGHVS and CDR2 FQNEAQ. This CDR3 has 15 residues. V lost 5 bases, J lost 2 bases, and 16 bases lay in between. The CDR3 sequence is CASSTEVGGTYEQYF. The CDR3 DNA sequence: TGTGCCAGCAGCACAGAGGTCGGGGGAACCTACGAGCAGTACTTC. Full variable domain (missing parts from reference TRBV7-8 and TRBJ2-7): GAGVSQSPRYKVAKRGQDVALRCDPISGHVSLFWYQQALGQGPEFLTYFQNEAQLDKSGLPSDRFFAERPEGSVSTLKIQRTQQEDSAVYLCASSTEVGGTYEQYFGPGTRLTVT.

A few counts support this clonotype. CDR3 amino acids: CASSLNPSNTGELFF. In nucleotides, the CDR3 is TGTGCCAGCAGTCTAAACCCGTCGAACACCGGGGAGCTGTTTTTT. V and J are TRBV2 and TRBJ2-2; D gene ambiguous. Trimming pared 5 bases from V and 0 bases from J, leaving 10 bases between. Germline CDR1 reads SNHLY; CDR2 reads FYNNEI. The CDR3 is 15 residues long.

This chain uses TRBV10-3 with TRBJ2-5; D unclear. V lost 6 bases, J lost 2 bases, and 10 bases lay in between. CDR1 is ENHRY and CDR2 is SYGVKD in the germline V gene. The CDR3 has 13 amino acids. The CDR3 DNA is TGTGCCATCAGGGGCCGGCCGCAAGAGACCCAGTACTTC. Encoded protein: CAIRGRPQETQYF.